The clone carrying this TCR beta chain ranks as medium-sized (0.01 to 0.1%). This table comes from immunoSEQ multiplex PCR, and its TCRdb copy is limited to in-frame clones, with some not included. The sample lists roughly 7,000 clones; roughly 31% were seen once. This record comes from a study of sequential checkpoint blockade in melanoma. Overall study: First-line arms were nivolumab then ipilimumab, or the reverse, randomized 1:1. Twenty-two patients had tumor biopsies before treatment and at week 13.

There are 16 residues in the CDR3. Deletions cut 2 bases from V and 4 bases from J, with 17 bases between. Germline V CDR1 and CDR2: SGHNT, YENEEA. Treatment here: randomized to nivolumab then ipilimumab (arm A) or the reverse (arm B). The source material was tumor tissue (inferred from file names), sampled from a patient given nivolumab and ipilimumab in sequence. This chain uses TRBV11-3 with TRBJ1-1; TRBD1 is a possible D gene (5 bases). This TCR was recovered from a human donor with melanoma. Here the CDR3 DNA reads TGTGCCAGCAGCTTAATTGCATCGGGGCCTGGCACTGAAGCTTTCTTT. This gives the protein CASSLIASGPGTEAFF.